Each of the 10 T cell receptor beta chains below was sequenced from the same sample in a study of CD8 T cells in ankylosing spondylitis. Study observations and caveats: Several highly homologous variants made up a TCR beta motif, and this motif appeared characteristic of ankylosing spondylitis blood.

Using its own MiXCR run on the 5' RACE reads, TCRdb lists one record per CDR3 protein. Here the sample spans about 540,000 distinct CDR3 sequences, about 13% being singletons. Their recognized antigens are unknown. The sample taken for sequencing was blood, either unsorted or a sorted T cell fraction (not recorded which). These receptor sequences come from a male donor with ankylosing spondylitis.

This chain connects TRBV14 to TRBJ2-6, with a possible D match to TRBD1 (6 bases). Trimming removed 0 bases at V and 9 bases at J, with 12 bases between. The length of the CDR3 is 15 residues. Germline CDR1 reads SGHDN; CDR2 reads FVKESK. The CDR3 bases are TGTGCCAGCAGCCAAGACAGGACAGTAGGCAACGTCCTGACTTTC. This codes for CASSQDRTVGNVLTF.

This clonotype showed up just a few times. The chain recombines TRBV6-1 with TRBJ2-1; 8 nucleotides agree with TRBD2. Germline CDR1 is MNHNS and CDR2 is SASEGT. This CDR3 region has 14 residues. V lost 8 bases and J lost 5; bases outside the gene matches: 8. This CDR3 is CASQPLAGNNEQFF. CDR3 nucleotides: TGTGCCAGCCAACCCCTAGCGGGTAACAATGAGCAGTTCTTC.

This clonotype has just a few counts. The CDR3 loop is CSVHAQGLAGSYNEQFF. The DNA of the CDR3 is TGCAGCGTTCATGCCCAGGGACTAGCGGGATCCTACAATGAGCAGTTCTTC. V is TRBV29-1 and J is TRBJ2-1, with 13 bases fitting TRBD2. The ends lost 5 bases at V and 1 base at J; junction bases unmatched: 8. CDR1 is SQVTM, CDR2 ANQGSEA, per germline. CDR3 length equals 17 residues.

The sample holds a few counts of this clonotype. CDR3: CASAAIGRNEQFF. The CDR3 DNA follows: TGTGCCAGCGCGGCCATAGGGAGGAATGAGCAGTTCTTC. V gene TRBV6-1 combines with J gene TRBJ2-1; a weak D match, TRBD2 (6 bases). The CDR3 sequence is 13 residues long. The V end was cut by 8 bases, the J end by 7 bases, with 15 bases between. The germline gives CDR1 MNHNS, CDR2 SASEGT.

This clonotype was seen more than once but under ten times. The CDR3 reads CASSATEAYGYTF. The CDR3 DNA reads as TGTGCCAGCAGCGCGACGGAAGCCTATGGCTACACCTTC. This rearrangement joins TRBV7-8 to TRBJ1-2; D unresolved. Looked up from germline, CDR1 is SGHVS and CDR2 is FQNEAQ. The CDR3 runs 13 residues. V lost 5 bases, J lost 4 bases, and 11 bases lay in between.

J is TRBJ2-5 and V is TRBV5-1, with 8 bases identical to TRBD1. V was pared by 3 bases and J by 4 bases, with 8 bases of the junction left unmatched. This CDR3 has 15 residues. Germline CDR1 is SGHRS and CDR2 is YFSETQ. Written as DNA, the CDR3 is TGCGCCAGCAGCTCGCAGGGGGCGAGGGCAGAGACCCAGTACTTC. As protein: CASSSQGARAETQYF.

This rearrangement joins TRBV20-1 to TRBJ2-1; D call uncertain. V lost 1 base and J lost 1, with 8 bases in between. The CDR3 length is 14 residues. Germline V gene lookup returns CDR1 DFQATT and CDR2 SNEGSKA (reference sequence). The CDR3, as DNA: TGCAGTGCTAGAGCGGCAGCGTCCTACAATGAGCAGTTCTTC. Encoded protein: CSARAAASYNEQFF.

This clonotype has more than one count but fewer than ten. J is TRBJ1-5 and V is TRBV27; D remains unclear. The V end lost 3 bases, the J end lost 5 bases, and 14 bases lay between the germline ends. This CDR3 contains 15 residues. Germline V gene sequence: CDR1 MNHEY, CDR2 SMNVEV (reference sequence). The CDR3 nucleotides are TGTGCCAGCAGTTTGCGTGTGGTCCCCTATCAGCCCCAGCATTTT. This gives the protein CASSLRVVPYQPQHF.

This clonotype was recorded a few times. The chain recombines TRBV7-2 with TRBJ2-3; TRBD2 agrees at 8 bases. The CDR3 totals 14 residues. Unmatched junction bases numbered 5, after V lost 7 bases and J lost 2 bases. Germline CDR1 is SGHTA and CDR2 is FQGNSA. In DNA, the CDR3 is TGTGCCAGCACCTCGGGACTAGTCACAGATACGCAGTATTTT. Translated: CASTSGLVTDTQYF. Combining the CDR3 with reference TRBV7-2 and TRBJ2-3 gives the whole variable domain GAGVSQSPSNKVTEKGKDVELRCDPISGHTALYWYRQSLGQGLEFLIYFQGNSAPDKSGLPSDRFSAERTGGSVSTLTIQRTQQEDSAVYLCASTSGLVTDTQYFGPGTRLTVL.

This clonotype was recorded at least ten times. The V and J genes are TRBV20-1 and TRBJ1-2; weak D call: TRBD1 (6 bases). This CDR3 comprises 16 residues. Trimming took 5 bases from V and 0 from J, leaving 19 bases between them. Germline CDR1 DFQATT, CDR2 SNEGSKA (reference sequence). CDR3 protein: CSAWTLGGLANYGYTF. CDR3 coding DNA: TGCAGTGCTTGGACCCTCGGGGGGCTGGCTAACTATGGCTACACCTTC.